One and the same sample provided the 18 T cell receptor beta chains below, sequenced in a study of T cell clonality in common variable immunodeficiency. Measured with immunoSEQ multiplex PCR; TCRdb has only the in-frame clones, and not every one. Found here are about 43,000 clones, no singletons; the ten largest cover less than 2.5%. The sample comprised peripheral blood mononuclear cells. The receptors stem from a person aged 18 to 70 in good health.

This clone was detected many times. The read gets to within 3 residues of the CDR3 end, and the germline J gene fills in the rest. The rearrangement uses TRBV6-2 or TRBV6-3 and TRBJ2-7, with D maybe TRBD2 (6 bases). Germline V gene lookup returns CDR1 MNHEY and CDR2 SVGEGT. The CDR3 spans 12 residues. V was clipped by 5 bases and J by 4 bases, with 9 bases between them. CDR3 region: CASSRDSYEQYF. The sequenced part of the CDR3 DNA is TGTGCCAGCAGTCGGGACTCTTACGAG.

About this clone itself: The sequenced fragment ends 3 residues before the CDR3 boundary, so the rest is inferred from the germline J gene. The J gene is TRBJ1-2, the V gene TRBV19; 8 bases are shared with TRBD1. Germline loops: CDR1 LNHDA, CDR2 SQIVND (reference sequence). This CDR3 has 16 residues. CDR3 protein: CASSGSWTGIVYDYTF. Incomplete CDR3 DNA: TGTGCCAGTAGTGGAAGTTGGACAGGGATTGTCTACGAC. The variable domain in full, completed from reference TRBV19 and TRBJ1-2, reads DGGITQSPKYLFRKEGQNVTLSCEQNLNHDAMYWYRQDPGQGLRLIYYSQIVNDFQKGDIAEGYSVSREKKESFPLTVTSAQKNPTAFYLCASSGSWTGIVYDYTFGSGTRLTVV.

This clone was recorded at least ten times. From the germline J gene comes the end of the CDR3, since the read stops 3 residues before it. The rearrangement links TRBV18 to TRBJ2-7, with 13 bases that match TRBD2. Germline CDR1 KGHSH, CDR2 LQKENI. The CDR3 is 16 residues long. V lost 2 bases, J lost 6 bases, and 7 bases stayed unmatched. The sequenced part of the CDR3 DNA is TGTGCCAGCTCACCAAATCCAGGACTAGCGGGAGTCGAG. Residues: CASSPNPGLAGVE. The entire CDR3 is CASSPNPGLAGVEQYF. Looking up the rest from reference TRBV18 and TRBJ2-7 gives the full variable domain: NAGVMQNPRHLVRRRGQEARLRCSPMKGHSHVYWYRQLPEEGLKFMVYLQKENIIDESGMPKERFSAEFPKEGPSILRIQQVVRGDSAAYFCASSPNPGLAGVEQYFGPGTRLTVT.

This clone was recorded many times. CDR3 sequence: CASLTGESGANVLTF. The covered CDR3 bases are TGTGCCAGCCTGACAGGGGAGTCTGGGGCCAACGTC. The rearrangement joins TRBV7-9 to TRBJ2-6, with 8 positions matching TRBD1. The CDR3 goes on 3 residues after the read ends, and that part is filled in from the germline J gene. The CDR3 runs 15 residues. The trim removed 8 bases at V and 1 base at J, leaving 4 bases unmatched. From germline, CDR1 is SEHNR and CDR2 FQNEAQ (reference sequence). The entire variable domain, with the rest obtained from reference TRBV7-9 and TRBJ2-6, is as follows: DTGVSQNPRHKITKRGQNVTFRCDPISEHNRLYWYRQTLGQGPEFLTYFQNEAQLEKSRLLSDRFSAERPKGSFSTLEIQRTEQGDSAMYLCASLTGESGANVLTFGAGSRLTVL.

There are many counts of this clone. The read falls 3 residues short of the CDR3 end, and the missing part is taken from the germline J gene. The gene calls are TRBV5-5 and TRBJ2-3; D not certain. Trimming removed 0 bases from V and 6 bases from J, with 5 bases in between. The germline CDR1 and CDR2 sequences are SGHKS and YYEKEE (reference sequence). CDR3 size: 12 residues. Partial CDR3 DNA: TGTGCCAGCAGCTTGGAATCGGATACG. Protein product: CASSLESDT. The full CDR3 protein reads CASSLESDTQYF.

In its sample, this clone was seen many times. The read ends 3 residues shy of where the CDR3 ends; the end is completed using the germline J gene. The chain combines TRBV30 with TRBJ1-1; 8 bases line up with TRBD1. Trimming removed 2 bases from V and 7 bases from J; junction bases left unmatched: 3. Per the germline V gene, CDR1 is GTSNPN and CDR2 is SVGIG (reference sequence). This CDR3 region has 12 residues. The sequenced part of the CDR3 DNA is TGTGCCTGGAGTCGACAGGGGTTTGAA. It is translated as CAWSRQGFE. The whole CDR3 is CAWSRQGFEAFF.

This clone appeared many times. The read terminates 3 residues before the CDR3 end, so the remaining end is supplied by the germline J gene. The gene calls are TRBV19 and TRBJ1-1; 7 bases are shared with TRBD1. The CDR3 contains 16 residues. CDR1 LNHDA and CDR2 SQIVND come from the germline V gene (reference sequence). V lost 4 bases, J lost 3 bases, and 11 bases stayed unmatched. This CDR3 is CASSTPPWRGHTEAFF. The CDR3 DNA, read in part, is TGTGCCAGTAGTACCCCCCCGTGGAGGGGGCACACTGAA.

At least ten counts were recorded for this clone. The CDR3 bases that were read are TGTGCCAGCAGCTTACGACCGACAGGGTTAAGCTACAATGAG. This encodes CASSLRPTGLSYNE. The full-length CDR3 reads as CASSLRPTGLSYNEQFF. The chain combines TRBV6-2 or TRBV6-3 with TRBJ2-1, with 7 bases that match TRBD1. The CDR3 extends 3 residues past the end of the read, so its final part is completed from the germline J gene. Trimming took 6 bases from V and 3 from J; bases not matched to a gene: 14. The length of the CDR3 is 17 residues. Germline values: CDR1 MNHEY, CDR2 SVGEGT.

This clone has ten or more counts. The read ends 3 residues before the CDR3 terminus; that terminus is restored from the germline J gene. The V call is TRBV20-1, the J call TRBJ1-1; D remains unclear. Trimming removed 6 bases at V and 3 bases at J, with 14 bases between. CDR1 and CDR2 (germline): DFQATT, SNEGSKA (reference sequence). CDR3 length: 13 residues. The part of the CDR3 DNA that was read is TGCAGTGCCCCCCTTGGGCGGGACACTGAA. Its protein is CSAPLGRDTE. The whole CDR3 region reads CSAPLGRDTEAFF.

In its sample, this clone was seen many times. The read terminates 3 residues ahead of where the CDR3 ends, so the germline J gene completes it. The chain joins TRBV20-1 to TRBJ1-6; 12 bases agree with TRBD1. The CDR3 runs to 18 residues. CDR1 and CDR2 from the germline V gene are DFQATT and SNEGSKA (reference sequence). Germline trimming cut 0 bases from V and 5 bases from J; bases unmatched to any gene: 8. The CDR3 is CSARDPGTGGSDNSPLHF. CDR3 DNA (partial): TGCAGTGCTAGAGATCCCGGGACAGGGGGCTCGGATAATTCACCC.

The sample holds many counts of this clone. The DNA ends 3 residues before the CDR3 does, and the rest of the CDR3 is filled in from the germline J gene. J is TRBJ2-1 and V is TRBV7-3, with TRBD2 matching over 8 bases. Trimming at V came to 3 bases and at J to 7 bases, leaving 5 bases not matched to a gene. The CDR3 sequence is 14 residues long. CDR1 is SGHTA and CDR2 is FQGTGA in the germline V gene. CDR3: CASSFAGGGNEQFF. The covered CDR3 bases are TGTGCCAGCAGCTTTGCGGGAGGTGGAAATGAG.

This clone was picked up many times. The read comes to an end 3 residues before the CDR3 does, leaving the germline J gene to fill in the end. This chain uses TRBV6-2 or TRBV6-3 with TRBJ1-1, with 7 bases that match TRBD1. Germline values: CDR1 MNHEY, CDR2 SVGEGT. The CDR3 totals 16 residues. The J segment lost 6 bases and the V segment lost 5 bases, leaving 15 bases of the junction unmatched. The CDR3 DNA, read in part, is TGTGCCAGCAGTCGGACAGGAACGAATACGGGCGCTGAA. Protein: CASSRTGTNTGAE. The CDR3 in full is CASSRTGTNTGAEAFF.

The table lists this clone with many counts. Coverage ceases 3 residues before the CDR3 finishes, and the germline J gene fills in the end. The chain links TRBV13 to TRBJ2-3, with 10 bases identical to TRBD1. This CDR3 has 15 amino acids. Germline CDR1 and CDR2: PRHDT and FYEKMQ (reference sequence). The junction had 5 bases not matched to a gene; V was cut back by 3 bases and J by 5 bases. CDR3 DNA (partial): TGTGCCAGCAGCTTGAAGGGGACAGGGGTAGATACG. It translates to CASSLKGTGVDT. The CDR3 in its entirety is CASSLKGTGVDTQYF. The whole variable domain, remainder taken from reference TRBV13 and TRBJ2-3, is AAGVIQSPRHLIKEKRETATLKCYPIPRHDTVYWYQQGPGQDPQFLISFYEKMQSDKGSIPDRFSAQQFSDYHSELNMSSLELGDSALYFCASSLKGTGVDTQYFGPGTRLTVL.

This clone was observed at least ten times. The CDR3 end lies 3 residues beyond the end of the read and is filled in from the germline J gene. This rearrangement joins TRBV14 to TRBJ2-3, with D perhaps matching TRBD1 (6 bases). Trimming took 0 bases from V and 6 from J, leaving 10 bases between them. The length of the CDR3 is 14 residues. CDR1 is SGHDN, CDR2 FVKESK, per germline. CDR3 DNA (partial): TGTGCCAGCAGCCAAGACAGGGGTGGCGATACG. The encoded protein is CASSQDRGGDT. The whole CDR3 sequence is CASSQDRGGDTQYF.

In this sample, this clone turned up many times. The read falls 3 residues short of the CDR3 end, and the missing part is taken from the germline J gene. The chain employs TRBV5-1 and TRBJ1-2; 8 nucleotides agree with TRBD1. Per the germline V gene, CDR1 is SGHRS and CDR2 is YFSETQ. This CDR3 is built from 17 residues. Unmatched junction bases numbered 11, after V lost 2 bases and J lost 2 bases. The chain's CDR3 is CASSFTTGAQGNYGYTF. The CDR3 DNA, read in part, is TGCGCCAGCAGCTTTACGACAGGGGCCCAAGGGAACTATGGC.

This clone was recorded at least ten times. With the read ending 3 residues before the CDR3 end, the germline J gene is used to fill in that end. The chain has TRBV20-1 and TRBJ2-5, with 9 nucleotides matching TRBD2. The trim removed 3 bases at V and 4 bases at J, leaving 3 bases unmatched. This CDR3 is 13 amino acids long. The germline gives CDR1 DFQATT, CDR2 SNEGSKA (reference sequence). The part of the CDR3 DNA that was read is TGCAGTGCTAGGGCGGGGGGGGGAGAGACC. Translating gives CSARAGGGET. The whole CDR3 sequence is CSARAGGGETQYF.

The sample holds many counts of this clone. The CDR3 extends 3 residues past the end of the read, so its final part is completed from the germline J gene. The chain has TRBV20-1 and TRBJ2-5; 7 positions agree with TRBD1. Germline assignment: CDR1 DFQATT and CDR2 SNEGSKA (reference sequence). V lost 4 bases and J lost 2; bases outside the gene matches: 7. The CDR3 covers 14 residues. CDR3 bases read: TGCAGTGCTATGGCTTGGGACAGTCAAGAGACC. It translates to CSAMAWDSQET. Given in full, the CDR3 is CSAMAWDSQETQYF.

Turning to this clone: The read halts 3 residues ahead of the CDR3 end, with the missing end drawn from the germline J gene. V is TRBV11-3 and J is TRBJ2-5; a possible D gene is TRBD1 (7 bases). The CDR3 sequence is 14 residues long. V was shortened by 4 bases and J by 1 base, with 10 bases between the two germline ends. Germline assignment: CDR1 SGHNT and CDR2 YENEEA. The CDR3 bases that were read are TGTGCCAGCAGCTCGCGGGACAGCCAAGAGACC. Amino acid sequence: CASSSRDSQET. In full, the CDR3 is CASSSRDSQETQYF.